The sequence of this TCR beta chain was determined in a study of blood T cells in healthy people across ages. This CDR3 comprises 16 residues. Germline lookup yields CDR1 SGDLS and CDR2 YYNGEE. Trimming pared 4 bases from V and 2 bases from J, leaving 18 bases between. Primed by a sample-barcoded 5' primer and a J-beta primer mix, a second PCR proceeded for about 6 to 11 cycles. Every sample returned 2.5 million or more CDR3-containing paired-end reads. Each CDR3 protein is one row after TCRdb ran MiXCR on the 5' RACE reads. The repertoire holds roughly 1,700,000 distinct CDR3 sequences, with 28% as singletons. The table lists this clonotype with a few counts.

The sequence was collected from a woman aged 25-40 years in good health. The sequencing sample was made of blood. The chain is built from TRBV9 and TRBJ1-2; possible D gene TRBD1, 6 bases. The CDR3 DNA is TGTGCCAGCAGCCCCACCCCGGGACACCCGAACTATGGCTACACCTTC. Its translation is CASSPTPGHPNYGYTF.